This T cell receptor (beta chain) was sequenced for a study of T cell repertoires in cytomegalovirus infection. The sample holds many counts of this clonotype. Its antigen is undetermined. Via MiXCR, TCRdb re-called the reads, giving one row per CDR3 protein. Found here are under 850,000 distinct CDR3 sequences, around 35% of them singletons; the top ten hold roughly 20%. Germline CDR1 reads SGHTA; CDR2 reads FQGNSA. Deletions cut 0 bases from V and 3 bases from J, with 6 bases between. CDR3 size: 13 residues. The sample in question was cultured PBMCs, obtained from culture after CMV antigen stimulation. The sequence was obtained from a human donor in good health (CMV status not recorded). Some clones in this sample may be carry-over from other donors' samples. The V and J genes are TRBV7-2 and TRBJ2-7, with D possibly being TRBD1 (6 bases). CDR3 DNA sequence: TGTGCCAGCAGCTTAGCCAGGGGCTACGAGCAGTACTTC. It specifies CASSLARGYEQYF.